This T cell receptor (beta chain) was documented in a study of blood T cell repertoires in COVID-19. Overall study: Material from acute and convalescent COVID-19 was sourced from the United States, Italy and Spain. The cDNA or gDNA used as material had been derived from T cells, B-cell-depleted T cells, or PBMCs.

The sample holds a few counts of this clone. As originally analysed: Amplification from reference gene primers served as the basis for estimated nucleated cell counts. Data came from immunoSEQ multiplex PCR; TCRdb stores just in-frame clones and leaves some out. V and J calls and clone size are those listed in that table; D and trimming were worked out from the DNA. This repertoire shows 200,000 to 250,000 clones, around 88% found once; its top ten account for approximately 13%. V was pared by 1 base and J by 7 bases, with 8 bases of the junction left unmatched. Germline V gene lookup returns CDR1 SGHTA and CDR2 FQGNSA. CDR3 length: 16 residues.

The chain employs TRBV7-2 and TRBJ2-1; 9 bases align to TRBD1. The source of this sequence is an elderly man with acute or convalescent COVID-19. The sample consisted of peripheral blood. The CDR3 bases are TGTGCCAGCAGCTTAGTAACGGGACAGGGCCTAAATGAGCAGTTCTTC. The encoded protein is CASSLVTGQGLNEQFF.